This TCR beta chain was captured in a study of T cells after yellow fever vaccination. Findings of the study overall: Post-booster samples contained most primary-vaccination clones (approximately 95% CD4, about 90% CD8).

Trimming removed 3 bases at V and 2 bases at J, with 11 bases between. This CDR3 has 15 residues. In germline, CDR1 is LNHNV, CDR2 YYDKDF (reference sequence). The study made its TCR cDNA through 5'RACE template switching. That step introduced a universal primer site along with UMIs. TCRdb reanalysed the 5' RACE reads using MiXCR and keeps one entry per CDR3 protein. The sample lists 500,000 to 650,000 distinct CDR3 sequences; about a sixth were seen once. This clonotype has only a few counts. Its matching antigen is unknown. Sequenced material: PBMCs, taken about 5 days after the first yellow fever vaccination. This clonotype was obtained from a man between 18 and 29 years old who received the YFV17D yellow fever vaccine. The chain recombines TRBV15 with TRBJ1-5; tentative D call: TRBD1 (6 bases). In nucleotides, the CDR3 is TGTGCCACCAGCAGGAACAGGGAGGGCAATCAGCCCCAGCATTTT. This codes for CATSRNREGNQPQHF.